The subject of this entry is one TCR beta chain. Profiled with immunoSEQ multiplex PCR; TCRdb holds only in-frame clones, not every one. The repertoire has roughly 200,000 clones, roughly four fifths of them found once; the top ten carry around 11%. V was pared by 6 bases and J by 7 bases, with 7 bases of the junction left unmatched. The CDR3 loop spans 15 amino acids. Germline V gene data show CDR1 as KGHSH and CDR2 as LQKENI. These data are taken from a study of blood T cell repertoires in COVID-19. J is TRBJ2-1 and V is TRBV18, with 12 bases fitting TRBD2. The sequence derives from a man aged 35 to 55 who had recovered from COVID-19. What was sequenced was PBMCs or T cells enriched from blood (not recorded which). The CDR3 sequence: CASSQGLAGRNEQFF. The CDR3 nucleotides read TGTGCCAGCTCGCAAGGACTAGCGGGACGAAATGAGCAGTTCTTC.